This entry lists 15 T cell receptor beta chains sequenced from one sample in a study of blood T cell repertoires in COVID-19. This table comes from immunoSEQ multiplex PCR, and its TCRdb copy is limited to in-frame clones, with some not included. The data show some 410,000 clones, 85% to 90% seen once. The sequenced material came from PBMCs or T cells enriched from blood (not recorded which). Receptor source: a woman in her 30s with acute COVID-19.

The CDR3 loop is CASSPDRGRNTIYF. The CDR3 DNA sequence: TGTGCCAGCAGTCCTGACAGGGGGCGAAACACCATATATTTT. The rearrangement joins TRBV6-6 to TRBJ1-3; TRBD1 matches at 10 bases. Germline V gene sequence: CDR1 MNHNY, CDR2 SVGAGI (reference sequence). The CDR3 has 14 residues. The V and J ends lost 5 bases and 5 bases, in that order; junction bases with no gene match: 3.

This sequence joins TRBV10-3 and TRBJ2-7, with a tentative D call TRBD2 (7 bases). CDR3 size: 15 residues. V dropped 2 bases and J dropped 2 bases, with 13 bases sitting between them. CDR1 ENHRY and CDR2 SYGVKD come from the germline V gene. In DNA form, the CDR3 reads TGTGCCATCAGTGAGCTCGCGGGGGCGACCTACGAGCAGTACTTC. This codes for CAISELAGATYEQYF.

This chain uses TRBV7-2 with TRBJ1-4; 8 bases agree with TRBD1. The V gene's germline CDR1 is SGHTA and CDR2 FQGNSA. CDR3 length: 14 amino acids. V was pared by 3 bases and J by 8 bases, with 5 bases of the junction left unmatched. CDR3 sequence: CASSLTGVGEKLFF. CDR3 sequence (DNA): TGTGCCAGCAGCTTGACAGGGGTCGGGGAAAAACTGTTTTTT.

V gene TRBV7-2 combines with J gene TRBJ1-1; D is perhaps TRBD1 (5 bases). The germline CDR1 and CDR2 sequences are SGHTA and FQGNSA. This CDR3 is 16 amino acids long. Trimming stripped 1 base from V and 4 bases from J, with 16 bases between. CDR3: CASSLGAGWTSTEAFF. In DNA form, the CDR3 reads TGTGCCAGCAGCTTAGGGGCAGGGTGGACGTCCACTGAAGCTTTCTTT.

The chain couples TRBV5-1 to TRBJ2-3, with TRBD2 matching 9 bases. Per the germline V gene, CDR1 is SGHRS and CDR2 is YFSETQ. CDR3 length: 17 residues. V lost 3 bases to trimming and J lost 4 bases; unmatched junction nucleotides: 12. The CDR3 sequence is CASSSRLGREGADTQYF. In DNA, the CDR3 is TGCGCCAGCAGCTCACGACTTGGGCGGGAGGGCGCAGATACGCAGTATTTT. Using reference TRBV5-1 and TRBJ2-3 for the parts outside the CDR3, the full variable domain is KAGVTQTPRYLIKTRGQQVTLSCSPISGHRSVSWYQQTPGQGLQFLFEYFSETQRNKGNFPGRFSGRQFSNSRSEMNVSTLELGDSALYLCASSSRLGREGADTQYFGPGTRLTVL.

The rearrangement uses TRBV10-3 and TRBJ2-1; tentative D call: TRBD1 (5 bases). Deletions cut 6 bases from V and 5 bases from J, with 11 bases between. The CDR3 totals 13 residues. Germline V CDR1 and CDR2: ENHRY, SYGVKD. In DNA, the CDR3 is TGTGCCATCAGGACAGATCTAAACAATGAGCAGTTCTTC. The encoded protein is CAIRTDLNNEQFF.

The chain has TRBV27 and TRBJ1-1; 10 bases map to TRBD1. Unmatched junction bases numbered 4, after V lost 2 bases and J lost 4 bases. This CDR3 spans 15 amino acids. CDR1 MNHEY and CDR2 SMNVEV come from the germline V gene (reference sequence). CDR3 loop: CASSLGWTGGTEAFF. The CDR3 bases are TGTGCCAGCAGTTTAGGGTGGACAGGGGGCACTGAAGCTTTCTTT.

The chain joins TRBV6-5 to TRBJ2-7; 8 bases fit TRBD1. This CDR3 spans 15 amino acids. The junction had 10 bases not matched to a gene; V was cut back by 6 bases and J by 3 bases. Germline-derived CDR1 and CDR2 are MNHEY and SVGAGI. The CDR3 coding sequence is TGTGCCAGCAGAGTTCTAGGACAGGGAGTCTACGAGCAGTACTTC. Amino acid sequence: CASRVLGQGVYEQYF.

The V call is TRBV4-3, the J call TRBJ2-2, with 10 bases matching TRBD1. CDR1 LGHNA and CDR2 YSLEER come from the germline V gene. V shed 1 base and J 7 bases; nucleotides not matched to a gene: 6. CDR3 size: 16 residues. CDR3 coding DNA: TGCGCCAGCAGCCAAGGACAGGGGGCTAGGAGCGGGGAGCTGTTTTTT. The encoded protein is CASSQGQGARSGELFF.

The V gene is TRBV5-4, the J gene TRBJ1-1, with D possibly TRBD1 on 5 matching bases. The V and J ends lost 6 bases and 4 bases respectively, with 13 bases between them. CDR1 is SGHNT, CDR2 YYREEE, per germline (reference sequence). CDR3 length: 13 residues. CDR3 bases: TGTGCCAGCATCTCCCAGGGTGGCACTGAAGCTTTCTTT. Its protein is CASISQGGTEAFF.

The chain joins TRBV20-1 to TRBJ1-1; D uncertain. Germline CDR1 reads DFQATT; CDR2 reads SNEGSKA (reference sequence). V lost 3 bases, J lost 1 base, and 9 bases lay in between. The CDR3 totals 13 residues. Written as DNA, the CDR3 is TGCAGTGCTAGTCAGGCGCGGAACACTGAAGCTTTCTTT. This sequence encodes CSASQARNTEAFF.

The CDR3: CASSLRQGFYEQYF. The CDR3, as DNA: TGCGCCAGCAGCCTAAGGCAGGGATTCTACGAGCAGTACTTC. This chain uses TRBV4-3 with TRBJ2-7; possible D gene TRBD1, 5 bases. Germline-derived CDR1 and CDR2 are LGHNA and YSLEER. The CDR3 contains 14 residues. Trimming removed 4 bases at V and 3 bases at J, with 13 bases between.

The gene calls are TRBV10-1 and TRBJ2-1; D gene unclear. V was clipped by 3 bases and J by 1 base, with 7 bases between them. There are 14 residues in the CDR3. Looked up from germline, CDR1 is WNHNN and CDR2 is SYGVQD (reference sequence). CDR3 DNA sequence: TGCGCCAGCAGTGACGGAGCGTCCTACAATGAGCAGTTCTTC. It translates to CASSDGASYNEQFF.

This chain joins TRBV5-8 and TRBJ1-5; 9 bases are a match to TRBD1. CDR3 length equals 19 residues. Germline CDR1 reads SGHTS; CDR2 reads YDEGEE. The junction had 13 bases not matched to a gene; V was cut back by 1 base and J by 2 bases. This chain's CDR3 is CASSLFYGWTGARNQPQHF. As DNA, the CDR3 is TGTGCCAGCAGCTTGTTTTACGGGTGGACAGGGGCTCGCAATCAGCCCCAGCATTTT.

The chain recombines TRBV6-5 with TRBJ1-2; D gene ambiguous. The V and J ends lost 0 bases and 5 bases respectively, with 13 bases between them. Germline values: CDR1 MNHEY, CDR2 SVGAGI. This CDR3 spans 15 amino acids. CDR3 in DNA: TGTGCCAGCAGTTACTCCCAATCGACTCTATATGGCTACACCTTC. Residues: CASSYSQSTLYGYTF.